These T cell receptor beta chains were read from a single sample in a study of control samples from healthy donors and cancer patients. Data came from immunoSEQ multiplex PCR; TCRdb stores just in-frame clones and leaves some out. This table has 150,000 to 200,000 clones, 91% appearing once. The sequencing sample was made of blood. The receptors originated from a woman in her twenties or thirties in good health. The CDR3 runs from the conserved cysteine through the conserved F or W. The D gene is left open where the match is weak. Rows give clone size only sometimes, using once, few, many, or a class for an expanded clone.

D gene,J gene,V gene,clone size,CDR3 DNA,CDR3 protein
-,TRBJ2-6,TRBV6-1,once,TGTGCCAGCAGTGAATCAGACTTCTCTGGGGCCAACGTCCTGACTTTC,CASSESDFSGANVLTF
TRBD1,TRBJ2-3,TRBV18,-,TGTGCCAGCTCACCAGTTGGGACAGGGAACACAGATACGCAGTATTTT,CASSPVGTGNTDTQYF
-,TRBJ1-2,TRBV29-1,-,TGCAGCGCCCTAGACAACAACTATGGCTACACCTTC,CSALDNNYGYTF
TRBD1,TRBJ1-2,TRBV4-1,-,TGCGCCAGCAGCCAAGATGGACAGGCAACTTATGGCTACACCTTC,CASSQDGQATYGYTF
-,TRBJ1-1,TRBV29-1,once,TGCAGCGTTGAAGGGGCCATGAACACTGAAGCTTTCTTT,CSVEGAMNTEAFF
-,TRBJ2-3,TRBV2,-,TGTGCCAGCAGTACCGGGACGGGCACAGATACGCAGTATTTT,CASSTGTGTDTQYF
-,TRBJ1-1,TRBV4-2,once,TGTGCCAGCAGCCAAGATCGGGCCTTAGAAGCTTTCTTT,CASSQDRALEAFF
TRBD1,TRBJ2-2,TRBV11-3,-,TGTGCCAGCAGCTTAGCCACAGGGGTGAACACCGGGGAGCTGTTTTTT,CASSLATGVNTGELFF
-,TRBJ2-1,TRBV21-1,-,TGTGCCAAAGTGGGGTACAATGAGCAGTTCTTC,CAKVGYNEQFF
TRBD2,TRBJ2-1,TRBV7-9,-,TGTGCCAGCAGCTTACTAGCGGGAGGGGACAATGAGCAGTTCTTC,CASSLLAGGDNEQFF
TRBD1,TRBJ1-1,TRBV7-8,-,TGTGCCAGCAGCTCTAAACGACAGGGGAACACTGAAGCTTTCTTT,CASSSKRQGNTEAFF
TRBD2,TRBJ2-3,TRBV5-6,-,TGTGCCAGCAGCTTGGTGGGGGGGGGCACAGATACGCAGTATTTT,CASSLVGGGTDTQYF